Listed here are 15 T cell receptor beta chains from one sample, sequenced in a study of metastatic and nonmetastatic thyroid tumors. Until they underwent thyroid surgery, no patient had received any treatment. TCRdb reassembled clones from the PCR reads with MiXCR. The table has tens of thousands of clones, roughly an eighth seen once. Sequenced sample: tumor tissue. The source of these receptors is a female donor with papillary thyroid cancer or a benign thyroid nodule (not recorded which). Some clones in this sample may be carry-over from other donors' samples.

A note on this clone: A junction end diverges from the germline sequence, so it may reflect a read error. The chain employs TRBV5-1 and TRBJ1-2, with D unresolved. Looked up from germline, CDR1 is SGHRS and CDR2 is YFSETQ. The CDR3 totals 14 residues. In DNA, the CDR3 is TGCGCCAGCAGCCCGGCCGACAATTACTATGTCTACACCTTC. This codes for CASSPADNYYVYTF.

In its sample, this clone was seen many times. At the DNA level, this CDR3 is encoded by other sequences in the same sample as well. V is TRBV5-8 and J is TRBJ2-1; tentatively, D is TRBD2 (6 bases). V was trimmed by 7 bases and J by 0 bases, leaving 8 bases between them. CDR1 is SGHTS, CDR2 YDEGEE, per germline. This CDR3 spans 13 amino acids. CDR3 sequence reads: CASWGLSYNEQFF. The CDR3 DNA reads as TGTGCCAGCTGGGGACTCTCCTACAATGAGCAGTTCTTC.

This clone was counted many times. V is TRBV5-1 and J is TRBJ2-2; TRBD2 matches 7 bases. V lost 4 bases and J lost 6; bases outside the gene matches: 12. Germline V CDR1 and CDR2: SGHRS, YFSETQ. This CDR3 spans 16 amino acids. In nucleotides, the CDR3 is TGCGCCAGCAGCCCTTATGGGAGCGGGAAGCCCGGGGAGCTGTTTTTT. It codes for CASSPYGSGKPGELFF.

V and J are TRBV10-3 and TRBJ2-7, with 12 nucleotides matching TRBD2. The CDR3 extends over 18 amino acids. Germline V gene data show CDR1 as ENHRY and CDR2 as SYGVKD. With V trimmed by 4 bases and J by 4 bases, 14 bases remained unmatched. The CDR3, as DNA: TGTGCCATCAGTGCCGGCGGGCGACTAGCGGGAGTTGGATACGAGCAGTACTTC. Translation: CAISAGGRLAGVGYEQYF.

This clone was detected a few times. The chain joins TRBV12-3 or TRBV12-4 to TRBJ1-2; D ambiguous. This CDR3 comprises 14 residues. V lost 0 bases and J lost 10, with 15 bases in between. CDR3 nucleotide sequence: TGTGCCAGCAGTTTAGCGTATGGCCCGAGGGACTACACCTTC. Translating gives CASSLAYGPRDYTF.

On this clone itself: This may arise from a read error, as a much more abundant clone is one base away. The rearrangement links TRBV10-3 to TRBJ2-7; D is possibly TRBD1 or TRBD2 (5 bases each). This CDR3 has 15 residues. The V end lost 1 base, the J end lost 2 bases, and 12 bases lay between the germline ends. Per the germline V gene, CDR1 is ENHRY and CDR2 is SYGVKD. DNA of the CDR3: TGTGCCATCAGTGAGTGGGGGTGGCATGCCTACGAGCAGTACTTC. Protein product: CAISEWGWHAYEQYF.

Regarding this clone: This may come from a read error, since a much larger clone is one base off. J is TRBJ1-5 and V is TRBV15; D is uncertain. Germline CDR1 is LNHNV and CDR2 is YYDKDF (reference sequence). The CDR3 is 15 amino acids. CDR3 protein: CATRRDGRYNQPQHF. The CDR3 region has the DNA TGTGCCACCAGAAGAGACGGACGGTACAATCAGCCCCAGCATTTT. Filled out from reference TRBV15 and TRBJ1-5, the complete variable domain reads DAMVIQNPRYQVTQFGKPVTLSCSQTLNHNVMYWYQQKSSQAPKLLFHYYDKDFNNEADTPDNFQSRRPNTSFCFLDIRSPGLGDTAMYLCATRRDGRYNQPQHFGDGTRLSIL.

This clone occurred many times. The chain is built from TRBV7-9 and TRBJ2-1; TRBD2 matches at 10 bases. CDR3 size: 15 residues. The ends lost 4 bases at V and 5 bases at J; junction bases unmatched: 5. Germline CDR1 SEHNR, CDR2 FQNEAQ (reference sequence). This CDR3 reads CASSSSGRGHNEQFF. For the CDR3, the DNA is TGTGCCAGCAGCTCGAGCGGGAGGGGGCACAATGAGCAGTTCTTC.

This clone was seen more than once but under ten times. The J gene is TRBJ2-7, the V gene TRBV6-5; 7 bases line up with TRBD1. CDR1 is MNHEY, CDR2 SVGAGI, per germline. The CDR3 has 14 amino acids. The V segment lost 4 bases and the J segment 7 bases; nucleotides outside the gene matches: 10. The CDR3 DNA reads as TGTGCCAGCAGTTTCGGACAGGATTTGTGTGAGCAGTACTTC. It yields the protein CASSFGQDLCEQYF.

Concerning this clone: A much larger clonotype is one base distant, so this may be a read error. Other nucleotide sequences in the sample specify the same CDR3. This sequence joins TRBV6-1 and TRBJ2-1; tentative D call: TRBD2 (6 bases). The germline V gene encodes CDR1 MNHNS and CDR2 SASEGT. The CDR3 extends over 14 amino acids. The V and J ends lost 6 bases and 9 bases respectively, with 18 bases between them. Here the CDR3 reads CASRPLASGGEQFF. DNA of the CDR3: TGTGCCAGCAGACCTCTAGCGTCCGGAGGTGAGCAGTTCTTC.

This clone was observed at least ten times. This chain joins TRBV10-3 and TRBJ1-2; D may be TRBD1 (5 bases). The CDR3 extends over 12 amino acids. V was cut by 6 bases and J by 9 bases, with 14 bases left in between. Germline loops: CDR1 ENHRY, CDR2 SYGVKD. The CDR3 protein is CAIRRDGQSYTF. CDR3 sequence (DNA): TGTGCCATCAGGCGGGACGGGCAGAGCTACACCTTC.

This clone came up a few times. This sequence may be a read error, since a much larger clone differs from it by one base. The chain combines TRBV12-3 or TRBV12-4 with TRBJ2-1; TRBD1 or TRBD2 may be the D gene (7 bases each). The CDR3 spans 15 residues. Between the trimmed V and J ends, which lost 6 bases and 8 bases, there was a span of 20 bases. The DNA of the CDR3 is TGTGCCAGCAGGACCCGGGGCGGGGGACAGTATGAGCAGTTCTTC. It specifies CASRTRGGGQYEQFF.

This clone came up once. This may come from a read error, since a much larger clone is one base off. The chain uses TRBV9 and TRBJ2-3; 8 positions match TRBD1. CDR1 is SGDLS and CDR2 is YYNGEE in the germline V gene. Trimming at V came to 1 base and at J to 2 bases, leaving 9 bases not matched to a gene. The length of the CDR3 is 17 residues. The CDR3: CASSVNPTGEITDTQYF. Written as DNA, the CDR3 is TGTGCCAGCAGCGTAAACCCGACAGGGGAGATCACAGATACGCAGTATTTT.

The chain has TRBV7-8 and TRBJ1-6; D is unresolved. The V and J ends lost 5 bases and 3 bases respectively, with 11 bases between them. Germline V lookup: CDR1 SGHVS, CDR2 FQNEAQ. The CDR3 has 15 amino acids. CDR3 sequence reads: CASSPFPDYNSPLHF. The CDR3 DNA reads TGTGCCAGCAGCCCCTTCCCGGACTATAATTCACCCCTCCACTTT. Variable domain in full (rest from reference TRBV7-8 and TRBJ1-6): GAGVSQSPRYKVAKRGQDVALRCDPISGHVSLFWYQQALGQGPEFLTYFQNEAQLDKSGLPSDRFFAERPEGSVSTLKIQRTQQEDSAVYLCASSPFPDYNSPLHFGNGTRLTVT.

This clone was seen repeatedly, ten times or more. V gene TRBV10-1 combines with J gene TRBJ2-3; D is undetermined. Trimming left V 6 bases short and J 0 bases short, with 13 bases between. Germline assignment: CDR1 WNHNN and CDR2 SYGVQD (reference sequence). The CDR3 length is 15 residues. DNA of the CDR3: TGCGCCAGCAGCCTAGACTCGACTAGCACAGATACGCAGTATTTT. Translating it yields CASSLDSTSTDTQYF.